This record concerns one T cell receptor beta chain sequence. Its antigen is not known. The germline V gene encodes CDR1 MDHEN and CDR2 SYDVKM. This CDR3 has 15 amino acids. V was clipped by 3 bases and J by 1 base, with 12 bases between them. Per the study methods: ImmunoSEQ junction-only sequences lacked quality scores, so their filtering differed. The data were produced by immunoSEQ multiplex PCR, yet TCRdb's version contains in-frame clones alone and is incomplete. Clone size and V and J calls were adopted from that table, with D and trimming inferred from the DNA. The sample includes 1 million to 1.2 million clones, approximately 80% of them seen just once. This sample was taken from a study of shared clonotypes between healthy human individuals. Findings of the study overall: Generation of non-shared clonotypes was less probable than generation of clonotypes shared by all four donors. Rarefaction gave evidence that sorted-subset sequencing remained incomplete despite large depth.

The healthy adult donors were HIV-negative and reported no recent acute infections or vaccinations. Sequenced material: memory CD4+ T cells from PBMCs. Regarding subset: CD45RA-negative fraction. J is TRBJ2-5 and V is TRBV28; D possibly matches TRBD1 or TRBD2 (5 bases each). This sequence originates from a man aged 18 to 30 in good health. Some clones in this sample may be carry-over from other donors' samples. The CDR3 spells CASSLPRDLQETQYF. The CDR3 DNA follows: TGTGCCAGCAGTTTGCCTCGGGACCTCCAAGAGACCCAGTACTTC. The whole variable domain, remainder taken from reference TRBV28 and TRBJ2-5, is DVKVTQSSRYLVKRTGEKVFLECVQDMDHENMFWYRQDPGLGLRLIYFSYDVKMKEKGDIPEGYSVSREKKERFSLILESASTNQTSMYLCASSLPRDLQETQYFGPGTRLLVL.